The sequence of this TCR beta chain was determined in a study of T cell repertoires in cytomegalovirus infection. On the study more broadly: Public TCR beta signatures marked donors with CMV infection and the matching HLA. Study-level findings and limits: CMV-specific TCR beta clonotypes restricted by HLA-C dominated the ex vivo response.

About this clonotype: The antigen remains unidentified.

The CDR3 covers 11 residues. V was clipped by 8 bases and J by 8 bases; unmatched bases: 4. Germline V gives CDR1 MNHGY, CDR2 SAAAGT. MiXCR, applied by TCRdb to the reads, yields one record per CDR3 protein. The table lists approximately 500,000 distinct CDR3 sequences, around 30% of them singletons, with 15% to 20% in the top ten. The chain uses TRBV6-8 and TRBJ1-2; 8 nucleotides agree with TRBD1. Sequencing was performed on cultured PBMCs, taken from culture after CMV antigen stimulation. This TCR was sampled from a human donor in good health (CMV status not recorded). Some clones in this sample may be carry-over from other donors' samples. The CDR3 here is CASAGGKGYTF. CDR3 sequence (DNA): TGTGCCAGCGCAGGGGGCAAGGGCTACACCTTC.